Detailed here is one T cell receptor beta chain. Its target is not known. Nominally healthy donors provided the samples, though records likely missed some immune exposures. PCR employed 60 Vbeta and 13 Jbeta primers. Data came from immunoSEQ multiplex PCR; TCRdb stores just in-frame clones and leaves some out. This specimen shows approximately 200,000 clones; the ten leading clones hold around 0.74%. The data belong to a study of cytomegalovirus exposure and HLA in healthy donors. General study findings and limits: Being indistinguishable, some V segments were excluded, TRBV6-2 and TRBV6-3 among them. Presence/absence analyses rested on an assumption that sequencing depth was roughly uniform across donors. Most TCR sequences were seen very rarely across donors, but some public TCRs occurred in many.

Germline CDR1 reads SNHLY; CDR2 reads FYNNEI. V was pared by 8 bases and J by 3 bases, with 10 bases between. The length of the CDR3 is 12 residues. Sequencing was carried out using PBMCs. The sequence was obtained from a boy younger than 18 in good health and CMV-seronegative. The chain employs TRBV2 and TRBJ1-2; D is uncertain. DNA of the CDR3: TGTGCCAGCCAGATTCTTGACTATGGCTACACCTTC. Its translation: CASQILDYGYTF.